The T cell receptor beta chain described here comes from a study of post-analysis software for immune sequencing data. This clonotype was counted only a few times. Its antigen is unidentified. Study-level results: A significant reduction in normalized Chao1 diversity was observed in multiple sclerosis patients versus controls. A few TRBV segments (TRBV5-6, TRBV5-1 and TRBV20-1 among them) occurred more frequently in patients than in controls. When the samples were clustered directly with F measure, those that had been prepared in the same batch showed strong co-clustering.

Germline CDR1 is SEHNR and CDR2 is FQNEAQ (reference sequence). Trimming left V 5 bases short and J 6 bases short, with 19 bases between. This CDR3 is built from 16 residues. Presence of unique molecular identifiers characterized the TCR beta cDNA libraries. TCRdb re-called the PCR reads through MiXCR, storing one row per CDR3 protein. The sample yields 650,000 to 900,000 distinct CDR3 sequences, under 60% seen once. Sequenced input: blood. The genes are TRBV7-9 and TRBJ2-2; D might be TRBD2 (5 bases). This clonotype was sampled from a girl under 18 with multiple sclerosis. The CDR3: CASSPPQEVYAGELFF. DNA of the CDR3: TGTGCCAGCAGCCCACCCCAGGAGGTTTACGCCGGGGAGCTGTTTTTT.